This T cell receptor (beta chain) was profiled in a study of siplizumab effects on memory and regulatory T cells. Cells that made up the mixed lymphocyte reaction were cocultured at 37°C for over five days. Clones were sequenced by immunoSEQ multiplex PCR, and TCRdb holds only the in-frame ones, with some missing. The table lists over 11,000 clones, more than 40% of them singletons. Between the trimmed V and J ends, which lost 0 bases and 3 bases, there was a span of 24 bases. CDR3 length: 19 amino acids. The V gene's germline CDR1 is SGDLS and CDR2 YYNGEE. Points on this clone: The target antigen is unknown.

Regarding the study as a whole: With siplizumab, Treg-derived clones averaged approximately 72% of mappable alloreactive CD4+ clones, versus around 25% in controls.

The chain has TRBV9 and TRBJ1-2; TRBD1 is a possible D gene (5 bases). The sequence was collected from a human donor in good health; the cells came from an allogeneic mixed lymphocyte reaction. The sequencing input was CFSE-low (dividing) CD4+ T cells sorted from an allogeneic mixed lymphocyte reaction. CDR3 protein: CASSVGPGRSSTGYYGYTF. CDR3 DNA sequence: TGTGCCAGCAGCGTAGGACCTGGCAGGAGTTCAACAGGTTACTATGGCTACACCTTC.